What follows are 9 T cell receptor beta chains derived from one specimen sequenced in a study of T cell responses to AZD1222 COVID-19 vaccine. Only in-frame clones appear in the TCRdb table, and some are missing; sequencing was by immunoSEQ multiplex PCR. The table shows about 130,000 clones, with 85% to 90% occurring only once. The sample consisted of peripheral blood, taken on day 0 of AZD1222 vaccination. Receptors originate from an adult in good health.

The chain carries TRBV14 and TRBJ1-2; D not resolved. The CDR3 length is 10 residues. CDR1 is SGHDN and CDR2 is FVKESK in the germline V gene. The ends were cut back, 3 bases at V and 4 bases at J, with 0 bases in the middle. The CDR3 loop reads CASSHYGYTF. The CDR3 coding sequence is TGTGCCAGCAGCCACTATGGCTACACCTTC.

The CDR3 loop reads CASSPRQPNYGYTF. The CDR3 region has the DNA TGTGCCAGCAGCCCCCGACAGCCTAACTATGGCTACACCTTC. This chain links TRBV7-2 with TRBJ1-2; maybe TRBD1 (5 bases). The germline V gene encodes CDR1 SGHTA and CDR2 FQGNSA. Trimming stripped 5 bases from V and 0 bases from J, with 10 bases between. The length of the CDR3 is 14 residues.

This rearrangement joins TRBV4-1 to TRBJ2-5, with TRBD2 matching 9 bases. J was trimmed by 5 bases and V by 0 bases; bases with no gene match: 16. CDR1 and CDR2 (germline): MGHRA, YSYEKL. CDR3 length: 19 residues. CDR3 protein: CASSQDVWGASGVEETQYF. The CDR3 region has the DNA TGCGCCAGCAGCCAAGATGTGTGGGGTGCTAGCGGGGTGGAGGAGACCCAGTACTTC.

The J gene is TRBJ1-6, the V gene TRBV7-8; D perhaps matches TRBD1 (5 bases). Germline V gives CDR1 SGHVS, CDR2 FQNEAQ. V was cut by 6 bases and J by 0 bases, with 12 bases left in between. CDR3 length equals 16 residues. CDR3 in DNA: TGTGCCAGCAGGGGGACGGAGAGCTCCTATAATTCACCCCTCCACTTT. Translation: CASRGTESSYNSPLHF.

J is TRBJ2-7 and V is TRBV27; 11 bases line up with TRBD1. The germline V gene encodes CDR1 MNHEY and CDR2 SMNVEV (reference sequence). This CDR3 contains 16 residues. V was clipped by 5 bases and J by 5 bases; unmatched bases: 11. CDR3 residues: CASSLGEGQGVNEQYF. CDR3 in DNA: TGTGCCAGCAGTCTAGGGGAGGGACAGGGGGTCAACGAGCAGTACTTC.

The rearrangement uses TRBV28 and TRBJ1-1; D call uncertain. CDR1 is MDHEN, CDR2 SYDVKM, per germline. Between the trimmed V and J ends, which lost 10 bases and 1 base, there was a span of 7 bases. The CDR3 is made up of 11 amino acids. The DNA of the CDR3 is TGTGCCATCAACGCGAACACTGAAGCTTTCTTT. Its protein product is CAINANTEAFF.

The V gene is TRBV6-2 or TRBV6-3, the J gene TRBJ1-5; D not resolved. V gave up 2 bases and J gave up 0 bases, with 8 bases separating them. Germline loops: CDR1 MNHEY, CDR2 SVGEGT. The CDR3 has 15 amino acids. The chain's CDR3 is CASSYRFYSNQPQHF. CDR3 DNA sequence: TGTGCCAGCAGTTACCGGTTTTATAGCAATCAGCCCCAGCATTTT.

The chain carries TRBV2 and TRBJ2-5, with unresolved D. Trimming took 2 bases from V and 5 from J, leaving 12 bases between them. Germline values: CDR1 SNHLY, CDR2 FYNNEI. The CDR3 sequence is 14 residues long. CDR3 protein: CASSEISPRETQYF. The CDR3, as DNA: TGTGCCAGCAGTGAAATTAGCCCTAGGGAGACCCAGTACTTC.

The chain joins TRBV27 to TRBJ2-7, with 9 bases that match TRBD1. The CDR3 has 15 residues. V lost 2 bases and J lost 3; bases outside the gene matches: 5. CDR1 MNHEY and CDR2 SMNVEV come from the germline V gene (reference sequence). CDR3 amino acids: CASSLRPGQGYEQYF. The CDR3 bases are TGTGCCAGCAGTTTACGACCGGGACAGGGCTACGAGCAGTACTTC.